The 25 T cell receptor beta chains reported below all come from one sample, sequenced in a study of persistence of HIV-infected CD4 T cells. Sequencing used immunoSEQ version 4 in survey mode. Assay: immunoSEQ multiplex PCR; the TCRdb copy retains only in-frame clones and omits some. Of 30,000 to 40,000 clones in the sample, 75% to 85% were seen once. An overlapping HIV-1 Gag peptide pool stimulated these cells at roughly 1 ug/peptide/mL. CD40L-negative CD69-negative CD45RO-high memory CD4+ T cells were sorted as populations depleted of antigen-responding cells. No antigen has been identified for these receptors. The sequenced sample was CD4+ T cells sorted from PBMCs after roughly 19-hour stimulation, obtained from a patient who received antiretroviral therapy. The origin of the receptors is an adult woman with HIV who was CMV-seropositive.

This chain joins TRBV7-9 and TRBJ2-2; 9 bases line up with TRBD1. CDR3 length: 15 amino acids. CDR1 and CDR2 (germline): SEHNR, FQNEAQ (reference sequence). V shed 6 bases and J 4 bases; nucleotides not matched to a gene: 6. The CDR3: CASSPGTGTTGELFF. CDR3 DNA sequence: TGTGCCAGCAGTCCCGGGACAGGGACCACCGGGGAGCTGTTTTTT.

CDR3 loop: CASSLPGQVEAFF. The CDR3 bases are TGTGCCAGCTCATTACCGGGACAGGTTGAAGCTTTCTTT. The J gene is TRBJ1-1, the V gene TRBV18; 8 bases agree with TRBD1. The CDR3 totals 13 residues. The germline V gene has CDR1 KGHSH and CDR2 LQKENI. With 5 bases clipped from V and 7 bases from J, the junction kept 6 bases outside the gene matches.

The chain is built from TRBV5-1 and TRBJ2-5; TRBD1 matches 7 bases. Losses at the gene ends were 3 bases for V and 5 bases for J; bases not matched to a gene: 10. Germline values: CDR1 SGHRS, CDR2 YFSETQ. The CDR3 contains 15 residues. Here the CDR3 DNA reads TGCGCCAGCAGCTCACCTAGGGGCAGGGGGGAGACCCAGTACTTC. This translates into CASSSPRGRGETQYF. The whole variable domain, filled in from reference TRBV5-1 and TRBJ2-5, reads KAGVTQTPRYLIKTRGQQVTLSCSPISGHRSVSWYQQTPGQGLQFLFEYFSETQRNKGNFPGRFSGRQFSNSRSEMNVSTLELGDSALYLCASSSPRGRGETQYFGPGTRLLVL.

DNA of the CDR3: TGTGCCAGCAGCTTGGCCCTGAACACTGAAGCTTTCTTT. It codes for CASSLALNTEAFF. This chain uses TRBV7-9 with TRBJ1-1; D not certain. This CDR3 comprises 13 residues. CDR1 and CDR2 (germline): SEHNR, FQNEAQ (reference sequence). V dropped 3 bases and J dropped 0 bases, with 5 bases sitting between them.

Here the CDR3 reads CASSLATGGKNTEAFF. CDR3 DNA: TGTGCCAGCAGCTTAGCGACGGGAGGGAAGAACACTGAAGCTTTCTTT. V gene TRBV7-9 combines with J gene TRBJ1-1; D ambiguous. Trimming shortened V by 0 bases and J by 1 base, and 12 bases separated the two germline ends. Germline assignment: CDR1 SEHNR and CDR2 FQNEAQ (reference sequence). CDR3 length: 16 amino acids.

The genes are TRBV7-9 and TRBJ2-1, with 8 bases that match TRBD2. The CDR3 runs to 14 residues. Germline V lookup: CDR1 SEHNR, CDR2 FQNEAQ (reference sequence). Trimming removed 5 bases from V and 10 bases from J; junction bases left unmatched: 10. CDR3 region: CASSPRVSSGEQFF. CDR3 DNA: TGTGCCAGCAGCCCTAGGGTATCTAGCGGGGAGCAGTTCTTC.

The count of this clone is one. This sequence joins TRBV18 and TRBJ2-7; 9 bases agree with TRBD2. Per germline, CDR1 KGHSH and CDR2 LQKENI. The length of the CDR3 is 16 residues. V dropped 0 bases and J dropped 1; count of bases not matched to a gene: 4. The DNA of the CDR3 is TGTGCCAGCTCACCACCTAGCGGGAGAGGGTCCTACGAGCAGTACTTC. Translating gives CASSPPSGRGSYEQYF.

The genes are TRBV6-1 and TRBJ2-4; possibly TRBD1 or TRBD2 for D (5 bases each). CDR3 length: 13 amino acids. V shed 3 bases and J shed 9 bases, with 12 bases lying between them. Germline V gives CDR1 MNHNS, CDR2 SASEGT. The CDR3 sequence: CASSDEGLGIQYF. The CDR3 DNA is TGTGCCAGCAGTGACGAGGGGCTGGGCATTCAGTACTTC.

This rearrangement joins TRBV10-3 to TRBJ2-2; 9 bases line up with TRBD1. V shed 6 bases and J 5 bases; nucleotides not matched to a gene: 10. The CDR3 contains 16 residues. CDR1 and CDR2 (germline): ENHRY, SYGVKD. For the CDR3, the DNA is TGTGCCATCAGCCCCCCCGGGACAGGGTTTACCGGGGAGCTGTTTTTT. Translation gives CAISPPGTGFTGELFF.

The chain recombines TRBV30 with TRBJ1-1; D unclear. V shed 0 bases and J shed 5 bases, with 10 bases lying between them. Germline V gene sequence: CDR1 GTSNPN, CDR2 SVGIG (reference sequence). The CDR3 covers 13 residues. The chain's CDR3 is CAWSVMEGTEAFF. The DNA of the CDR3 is TGTGCCTGGAGTGTAATGGAGGGAACTGAAGCTTTCTTT.

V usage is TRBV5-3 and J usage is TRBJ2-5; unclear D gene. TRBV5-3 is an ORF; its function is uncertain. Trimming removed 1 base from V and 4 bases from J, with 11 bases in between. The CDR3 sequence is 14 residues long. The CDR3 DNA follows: TGTGCCAGAAGCTTGACGGTTGCGGCAGAGACCCAGTACTTC. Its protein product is CARSLTVAAETQYF.

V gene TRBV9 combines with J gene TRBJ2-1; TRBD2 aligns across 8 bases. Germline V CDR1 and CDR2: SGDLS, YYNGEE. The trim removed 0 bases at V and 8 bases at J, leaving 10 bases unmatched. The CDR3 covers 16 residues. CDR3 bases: TGTGCCAGCAGCGTAGACGGAGCGGGAGCTTTCGATGAGCAGTTCTTC. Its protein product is CASSVDGAGAFDEQFF.

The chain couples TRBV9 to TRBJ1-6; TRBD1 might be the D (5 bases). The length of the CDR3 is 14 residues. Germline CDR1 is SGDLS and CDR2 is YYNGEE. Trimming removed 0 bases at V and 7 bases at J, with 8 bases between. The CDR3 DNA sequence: TGTGCCAGCAGCGTAGATGGGGGAAATTCACCCCTCCACTTT. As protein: CASSVDGGNSPLHF.

The CDR3 sequence is CASSRRGEAFF. The CDR3 DNA reads as TGTGCCAGCAGCCGCAGGGGAGAAGCTTTCTTT. This sequence joins TRBV7-8 and TRBJ1-1; D is perhaps TRBD1 (6 bases). CDR3 length: 11 amino acids. V dropped 5 bases and J dropped 8 bases, with 9 bases sitting between them. The germline CDR1 and CDR2 sequences are SGHVS and FQNEAQ.

The CDR3 reads CASSSPGTGGGTEAFF. In DNA form, the CDR3 reads TGTGCCAGCAGTTCCCCCGGGACAGGGGGAGGAACTGAAGCTTTCTTT. The J gene is TRBJ1-1, the V gene TRBV28, with 11 bases fitting TRBD1. Per the germline V gene, CDR1 is MDHEN and CDR2 is SYDVKM. The CDR3 sequence is 16 residues long. V lost 4 bases to trimming and J lost 5 bases; unmatched junction nucleotides: 9.

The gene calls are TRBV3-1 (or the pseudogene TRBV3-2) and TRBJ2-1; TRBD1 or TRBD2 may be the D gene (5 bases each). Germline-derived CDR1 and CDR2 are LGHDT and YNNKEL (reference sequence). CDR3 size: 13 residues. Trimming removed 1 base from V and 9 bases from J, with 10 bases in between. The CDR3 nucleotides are TGTGCCAGCAGCCAAGCCCGAGGGGTTGAGCAGTTCTTC. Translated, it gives CASSQARGVEQFF.

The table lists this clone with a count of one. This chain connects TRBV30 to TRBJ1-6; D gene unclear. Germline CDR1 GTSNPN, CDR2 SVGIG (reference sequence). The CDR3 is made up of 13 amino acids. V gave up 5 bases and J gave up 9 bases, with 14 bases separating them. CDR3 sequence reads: CAWAGVQSSPLHF. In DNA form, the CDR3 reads TGTGCCTGGGCGGGTGTTCAAAGTTCACCCCTCCACTTT.

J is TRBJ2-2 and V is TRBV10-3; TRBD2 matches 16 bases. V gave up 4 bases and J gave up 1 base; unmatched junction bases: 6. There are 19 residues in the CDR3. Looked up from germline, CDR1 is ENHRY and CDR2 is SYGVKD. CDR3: CAISGGLAGGFVNTGELFF. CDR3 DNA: TGTGCCATCAGTGGGGGACTAGCGGGAGGGTTTGTGAACACCGGGGAGCTGTTTTTT.

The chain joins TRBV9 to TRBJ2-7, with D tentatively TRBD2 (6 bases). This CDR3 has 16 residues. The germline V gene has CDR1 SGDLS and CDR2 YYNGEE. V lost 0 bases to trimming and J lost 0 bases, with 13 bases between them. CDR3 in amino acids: CASSVDGGFRSYEQYF. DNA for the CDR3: TGTGCCAGCAGCGTAGACGGAGGGTTCCGCTCCTACGAGCAGTACTTC.

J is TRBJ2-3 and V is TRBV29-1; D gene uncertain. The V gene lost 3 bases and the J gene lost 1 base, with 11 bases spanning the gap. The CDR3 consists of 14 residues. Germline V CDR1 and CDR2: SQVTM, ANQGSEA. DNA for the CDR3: TGCAGCGTTGACCAACCCCAAGGCACAGATACGCAGTATTTT. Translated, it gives CSVDQPQGTDTQYF.

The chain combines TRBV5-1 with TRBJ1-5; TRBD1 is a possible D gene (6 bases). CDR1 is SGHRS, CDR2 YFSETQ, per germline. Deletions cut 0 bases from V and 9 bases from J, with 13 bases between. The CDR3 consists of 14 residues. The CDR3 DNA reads TGCGCCAGCAGCTTGGAAGGGGGGGATCGGCCCCAGCATTTT. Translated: CASSLEGGDRPQHF.

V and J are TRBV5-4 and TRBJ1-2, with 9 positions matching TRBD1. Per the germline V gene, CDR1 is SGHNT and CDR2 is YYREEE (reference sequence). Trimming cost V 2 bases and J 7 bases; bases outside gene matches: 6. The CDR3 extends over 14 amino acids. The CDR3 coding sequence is TGTGCCAGCAGCTTTCCGACAGGGGGTCGTGGCTACACCTTC. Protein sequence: CASSFPTGGRGYTF.

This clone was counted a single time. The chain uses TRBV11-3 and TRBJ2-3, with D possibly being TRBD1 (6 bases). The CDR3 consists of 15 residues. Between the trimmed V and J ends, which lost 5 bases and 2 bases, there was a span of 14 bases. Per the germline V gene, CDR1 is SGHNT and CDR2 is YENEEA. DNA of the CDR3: TGTGCCAGCAGCCTGCAGGGGCGGCACACAGATACGCAGTATTTT. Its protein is CASSLQGRHTDTQYF. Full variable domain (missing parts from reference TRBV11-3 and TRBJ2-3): EAGVVQSPRYKIIEKKQPVAFWCNPISGHNTLYWYLQNLGQGPELLIRYENEEAVDDSQLPKDRFSAERLKGVDSTLKIQPAELGDSAVYLCASSLQGRHTDTQYFGPGTRLTVL.

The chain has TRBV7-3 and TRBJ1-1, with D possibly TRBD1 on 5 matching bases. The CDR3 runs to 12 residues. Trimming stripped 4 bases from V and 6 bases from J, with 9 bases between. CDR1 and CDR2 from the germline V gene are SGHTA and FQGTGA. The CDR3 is CASSSSGAEAFF. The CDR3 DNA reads TGTGCCAGCAGCTCGTCGGGGGCTGAAGCTTTCTTT.

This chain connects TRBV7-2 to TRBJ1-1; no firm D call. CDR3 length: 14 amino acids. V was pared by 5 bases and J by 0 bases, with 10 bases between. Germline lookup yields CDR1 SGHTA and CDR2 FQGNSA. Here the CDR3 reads CASSLLRLNTEAFF. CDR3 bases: TGTGCCAGCAGCCTCCTTCGGTTGAACACTGAAGCTTTCTTT.